This TCR beta chain was recorded in a study of PD-1 blockade in classical Hodgkin lymphoma. Study-wide results and limits: Patients with a complete response exhibited baseline diversity comparable to newly diagnosed patients.

This clone was counted a single time. Its antigen remains unknown. Stated time point: cycle 4 day 1 (C4D1), after 6 weeks of nivolumab. Each and every patient relapsed after autologous stem cell transplantation, and patients got differing brentuximab vedotin exposure. The germline CDR1 and CDR2 sequences are MNHEY and SVGAGI. V was pared by 6 bases and J by 4 bases, with 16 bases between. CDR3 size: 15 residues. Data came from immunoSEQ multiplex PCR; TCRdb stores just in-frame clones and leaves some out. The data hold about 23,000 clones, with more than 75% observed a single time. The sample was peripheral blood mononuclear cells (PBMCs), taken before the fourth cycle of nivolumab. The J gene is TRBJ2-1, the V gene TRBV6-5; D ambiguous. This TCR came from a human donor with classical Hodgkin lymphoma. This chain's CDR3 is CASRLTTSLYNEQFF. CDR3 coding DNA: TGTGCCAGCAGGCTTACAACCTCCCTTTACAATGAGCAGTTCTTC.